This record concerns one T cell receptor (beta chain) sequence. Antigen unknown. Unmatched junction bases numbered 3, after V lost 8 bases and J lost 4 bases. The germline gives CDR1 SGHVS, CDR2 FQNEAQ. The length of the CDR3 is 14 residues. For TCR beta, libraries came from iRepertoire HTBI primers and Arm-PCR of CDR3 regions. MiXCR, applied by TCRdb to the multiplex PCR reads, yields one record per CDR3 protein. Of under 450,000 distinct CDR3 sequences in the sample, 16% were seen once. This specimen comes from a study of regulatory T cells in long-lasting Graves disease. As for time point: newly diagnosed GD, antithyroid drugs for less than 3 months. The TCR library was prepared using RNA isolated from PBMCs. Study-wide findings and caveats: The study found TRBV28, TRBJ1-2 and TRBJ2-5 favored in persistent disease.

These data were also reused for a study on T cells in Graves' hyperthyroidism and ophthalmopathy.

Source: peripheral blood mononuclear cells (PBMCs), taken at new diagnosis, from a patient treated with antithyroid drugs. The receptor was isolated from a woman under 30 with Graves disease. The J gene is TRBJ2-7, the V gene TRBV7-8, with 15 bases fitting TRBD2. The CDR3 DNA sequence: TGTGCCAGCGGGACTAGCGGGGGGACGTACGAGCAGTACTTC. The encoded protein is CASGTSGGTYEQYF.